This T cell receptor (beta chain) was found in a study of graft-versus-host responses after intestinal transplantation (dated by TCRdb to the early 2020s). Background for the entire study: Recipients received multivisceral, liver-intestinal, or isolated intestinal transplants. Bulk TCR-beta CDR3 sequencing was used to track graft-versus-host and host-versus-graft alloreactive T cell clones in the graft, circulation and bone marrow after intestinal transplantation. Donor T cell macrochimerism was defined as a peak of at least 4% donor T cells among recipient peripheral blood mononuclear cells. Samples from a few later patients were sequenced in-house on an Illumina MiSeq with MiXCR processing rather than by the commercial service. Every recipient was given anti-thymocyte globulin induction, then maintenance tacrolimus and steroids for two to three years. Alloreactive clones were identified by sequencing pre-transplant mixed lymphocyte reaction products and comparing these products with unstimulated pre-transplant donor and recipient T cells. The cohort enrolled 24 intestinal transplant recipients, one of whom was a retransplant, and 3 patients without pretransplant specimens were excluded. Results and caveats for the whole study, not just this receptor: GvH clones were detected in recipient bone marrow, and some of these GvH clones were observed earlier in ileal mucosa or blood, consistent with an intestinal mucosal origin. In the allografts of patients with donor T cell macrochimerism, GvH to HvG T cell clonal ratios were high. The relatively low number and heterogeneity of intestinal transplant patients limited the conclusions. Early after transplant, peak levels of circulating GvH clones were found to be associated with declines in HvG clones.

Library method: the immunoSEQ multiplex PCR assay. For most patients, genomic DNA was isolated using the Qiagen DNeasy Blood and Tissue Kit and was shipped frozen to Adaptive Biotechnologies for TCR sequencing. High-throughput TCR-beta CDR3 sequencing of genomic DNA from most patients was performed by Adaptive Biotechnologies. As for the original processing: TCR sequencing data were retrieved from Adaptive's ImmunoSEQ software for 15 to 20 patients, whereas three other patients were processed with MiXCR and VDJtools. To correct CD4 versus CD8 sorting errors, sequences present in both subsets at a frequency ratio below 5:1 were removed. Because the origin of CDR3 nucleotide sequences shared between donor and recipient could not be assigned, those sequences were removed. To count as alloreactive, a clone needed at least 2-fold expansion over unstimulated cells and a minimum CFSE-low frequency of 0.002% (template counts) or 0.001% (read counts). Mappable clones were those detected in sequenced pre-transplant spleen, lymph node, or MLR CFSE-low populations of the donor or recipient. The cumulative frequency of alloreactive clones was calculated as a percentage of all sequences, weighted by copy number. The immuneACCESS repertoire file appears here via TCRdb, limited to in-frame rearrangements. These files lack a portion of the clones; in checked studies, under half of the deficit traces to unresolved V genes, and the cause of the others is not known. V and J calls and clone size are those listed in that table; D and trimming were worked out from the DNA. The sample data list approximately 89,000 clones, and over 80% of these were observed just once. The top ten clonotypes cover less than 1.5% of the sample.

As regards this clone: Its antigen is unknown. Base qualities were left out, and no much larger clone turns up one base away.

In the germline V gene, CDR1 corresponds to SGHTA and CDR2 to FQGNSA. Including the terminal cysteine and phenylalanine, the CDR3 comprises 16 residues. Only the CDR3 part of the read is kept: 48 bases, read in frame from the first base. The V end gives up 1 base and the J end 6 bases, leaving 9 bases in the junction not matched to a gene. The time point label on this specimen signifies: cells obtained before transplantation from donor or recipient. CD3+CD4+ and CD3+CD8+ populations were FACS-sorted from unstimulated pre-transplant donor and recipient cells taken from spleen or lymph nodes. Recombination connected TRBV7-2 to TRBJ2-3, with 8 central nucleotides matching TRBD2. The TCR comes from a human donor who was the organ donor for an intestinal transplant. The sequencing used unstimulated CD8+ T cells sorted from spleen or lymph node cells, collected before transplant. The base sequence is TGTGCCAGCAGCTTAGGTCCCGGGAGGGCCCGGGATACGCAGTATTTT. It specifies CASSLGPGRARDTQYF.